Described below is a single T cell receptor beta chain sequence and its context. Its antigen is still unknown. Random hexamers were used to reverse transcribe about 0.5 to 1 ug of RNA. The TCR beta CDR3 was amplified by immunoSEQ multiplex PCR across 54 Vbeta, 13 Jbeta. TCRdb analysed the immunoSEQ multiplex PCR reads with MiXCR anew, one entry per CDR3 protein. The sample holds fewer than 200,000 distinct CDR3 sequences, approximately 95% seen once. V lost 6 bases and J lost 7; bases outside the gene matches: 9. The CDR3 loop spans 14 amino acids. Germline V lookup: CDR1 SQVTM, CDR2 ANQGSEA. The source of the sample is a study of CD8 T cells in Susac syndrome. Broader study findings: The number of individuals included in the study's TCR sequencing and HLA analysis was acknowledged as relatively small.

This TCR derives from a human donor in good health. Sequenced input: CD4+ T cells from PBMCs. The genes are TRBV29-1 and TRBJ2-1, with 10 bases matching TRBD2. CDR3 region: CSVTGLAGVNEQFF. Here the CDR3 DNA reads TGCAGCGTGACGGGTCTAGCGGGGGTGAATGAGCAGTTCTTC.